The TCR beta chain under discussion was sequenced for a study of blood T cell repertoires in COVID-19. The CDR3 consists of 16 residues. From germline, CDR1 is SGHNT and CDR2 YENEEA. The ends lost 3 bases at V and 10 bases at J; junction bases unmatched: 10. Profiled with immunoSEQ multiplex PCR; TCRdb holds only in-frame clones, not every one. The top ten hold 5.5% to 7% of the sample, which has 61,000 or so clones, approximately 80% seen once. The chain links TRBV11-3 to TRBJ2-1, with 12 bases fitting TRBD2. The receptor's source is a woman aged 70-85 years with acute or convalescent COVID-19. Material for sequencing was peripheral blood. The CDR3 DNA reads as TGTGCCAGCAGCTTGTATGGGTCTAGCGGGGGGGAGGAGCAGTTCTTC. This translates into CASSLYGSSGGEEQFF.